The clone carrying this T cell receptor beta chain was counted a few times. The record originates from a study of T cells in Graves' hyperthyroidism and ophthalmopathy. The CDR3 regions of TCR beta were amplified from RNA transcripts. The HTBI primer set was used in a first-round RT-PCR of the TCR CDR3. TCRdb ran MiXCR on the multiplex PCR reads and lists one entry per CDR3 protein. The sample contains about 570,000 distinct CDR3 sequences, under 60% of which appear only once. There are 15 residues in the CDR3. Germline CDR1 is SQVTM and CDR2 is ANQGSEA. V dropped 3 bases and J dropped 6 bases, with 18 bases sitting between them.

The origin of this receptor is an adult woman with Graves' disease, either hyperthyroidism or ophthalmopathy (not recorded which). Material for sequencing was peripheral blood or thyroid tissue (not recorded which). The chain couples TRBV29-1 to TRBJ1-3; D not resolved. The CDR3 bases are TGCAGCGTTGAGCAACGGTTCTCTGTCGAAAACACCATATATTTT. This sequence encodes CSVEQRFSVENTIYF.